This T cell receptor (beta chain) was recovered during a study of cytomegalovirus exposure and HLA in healthy donors. General study findings and limits: A classifier reportedly called cytomegalovirus status with high sensitivity and specificity. Earlier analysis looked at TCR beta V segments, and most were productive about 87% or about 30% of the time.

The germline CDR1 and CDR2 sequences are SEHNR and FQNEAQ (reference sequence). Deletions cut 1 base from V and 7 bases from J, with 8 bases between. This CDR3 region has 14 residues. PCR used 60 Vbeta primers and 13 Jbeta primers. Sequencing was performed with immunoSEQ multiplex PCR; in TCRdb, only in-frame clones are kept and a portion is missing. The table includes about 170,000 clones, roughly 80% detected once. This clone showed up just a few times. What it recognizes is unknown. The source material was PBMCs. V and J are TRBV7-9 and TRBJ1-6; D remains ambiguous. The source of this sequence is a female donor in good health and CMV-seronegative. The CDR3 protein is CASSLVRVNSPLHF. For the CDR3, the DNA is TGTGCCAGCAGCTTAGTTCGGGTGAATTCACCCCTCCACTTT.